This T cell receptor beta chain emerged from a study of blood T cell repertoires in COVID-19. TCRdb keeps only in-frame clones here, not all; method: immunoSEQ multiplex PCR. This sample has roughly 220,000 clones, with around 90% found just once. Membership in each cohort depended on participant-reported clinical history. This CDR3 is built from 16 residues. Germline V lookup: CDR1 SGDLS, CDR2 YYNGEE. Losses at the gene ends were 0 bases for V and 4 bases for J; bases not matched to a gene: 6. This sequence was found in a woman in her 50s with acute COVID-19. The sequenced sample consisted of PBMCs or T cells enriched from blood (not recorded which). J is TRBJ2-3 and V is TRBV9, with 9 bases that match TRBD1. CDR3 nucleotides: TGTGCCAGCAGCGTAGGTAGGGACAGGGTAGCAGATACGCAGTATTTT. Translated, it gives CASSVGRDRVADTQYF.